One sample yielded the 20 T cell receptor beta chains listed below, sequenced in a study of post-analysis software for immune sequencing data. Regarding the study as a whole: TRBV5-6, TRBV5-1 and TRBV20-1 belonged to a set of five TRBV segments that were more frequent in patients than controls.

Libraries were made from TCR beta cDNA, and they carried unique molecular identifiers. TCRdb called the PCR reads again in MiXCR, with one record for every CDR3 protein. The table shows fewer than 550,000 distinct CDR3 sequences, with 34% occurring only once. The antigens for these receptors are not known. Sample: blood. These receptors were taken from a girl aged 2-17 years with multiple sclerosis.

There are a few counts of this clonotype. The chain combines TRBV27 with TRBJ1-6; D is uncertain. From germline, CDR1 is MNHEY and CDR2 SMNVEV (reference sequence). The CDR3 length is 15 residues. V was shortened by 3 bases and J by 2 bases, with 8 bases between the two germline ends. In DNA form, the CDR3 reads TGTGCCAGCAGTTTCAGCTTACCCTATAATTCACCCCTCCACTTT. Protein product: CASSFSLPYNSPLHF.

This chain uses TRBV5-1 with TRBJ2-5; 10 nucleotides line up with TRBD1. The CDR3 is made up of 15 amino acids. Germline lookup yields CDR1 SGHRS and CDR2 YFSETQ. After removal of 0 bases from V and 5 bases from J, the junction contained 4 bases not matched to a gene. CDR3 sequence reads: CASSLAGQGIETQYF. In nucleotides, the CDR3 is TGCGCCAGCAGCTTGGCGGGACAGGGGATTGAGACCCAGTACTTC.

This clonotype was picked up a small number of times. This chain joins TRBV5-6 and TRBJ2-4, with D perhaps TRBD1 or TRBD2 (5 bases each). The DNA end is a closer match to TRBJ2-7, so the J assignment may be wrong. This CDR3 comprises 15 residues. CDR1 is SGHDT and CDR2 is YYEEEE in the germline V gene. The CDR3 nucleotides are TGTGCCAGCAGCCTCGGGACGGGTAGATATTACGAGCAGTACTTC. This translates into CASSLGTGRYYEQYF.

The rearrangement uses TRBV6-5 and TRBJ1-5; the match to TRBD1 covers 9 bases. The CDR3 runs 14 residues. Germline CDR1 and CDR2: MNHEY and SVGAGI. Unmatched junction bases numbered 7, after V lost 6 bases and J lost 7 bases. DNA for the CDR3: TGTGCCAGCAGCCGTACAGGGGGCATACAGCCCCAGCATTTT. It encodes CASSRTGGIQPQHF.

This clonotype showed up many times. The chain is built from TRBV6-5 and TRBJ2-7; D gene ambiguous. CDR1 and CDR2 (germline): MNHEY, SVGAGI. V was clipped by 4 bases and J by 1 base, with 8 bases between them. This CDR3 has 13 residues. CDR3 loop: CASSSPGSYEQYF. Written as DNA, the CDR3 is TGTGCCAGCAGTTCCCCGGGTTCCTACGAGCAGTACTTC.

This clonotype was observed many times. The junction departs from the called germline gene at one end, perhaps through a read error. The rearrangement uses TRBV5-1 and TRBJ1-6; 8 nucleotides line up with TRBD1. CDR1 and CDR2 (germline): SGHRS, YFSETQ. The CDR3 length is 14 residues. This CDR3 reads CASSRDRGNSPLHF. CDR3 bases: TGTGCCAGCAGTCGCGACAGGGGTAATTCACCCCTCCACTTT.

This clonotype was observed a few times. This rearrangement joins TRBV28 to TRBJ2-7; TRBD1 is a possible D gene (6 bases). This CDR3 region has 12 residues. V lost 8 bases and J lost 1, with 9 bases in between. The germline V gene encodes CDR1 MDHEN and CDR2 SYDVKM. CDR3 loop: CASSGQSYEQYF. The CDR3 region has the DNA TGTGCCAGCTCCGGACAGTCCTACGAGCAGTACTTC.

The chain is built from TRBV5-1 and TRBJ1-4, with a possible D match to TRBD1 (6 bases). V was pared by 4 bases and J by 3 bases, with 13 bases between. In germline, CDR1 is SGHRS, CDR2 YFSETQ. The CDR3 spans 15 residues. CDR3: CASSLLGGPNEKLFF. CDR3 nucleotides: TGCGCCAGCAGCCTGCTGGGGGGCCCTAATGAAAAACTGTTTTTT.

The genes are TRBV15 and TRBJ1-2, with TRBD1 identical over 8 bases. Germline V lookup: CDR1 LNHNV, CDR2 YYDKDF (reference sequence). V lost 4 bases, J lost 8 bases, and 12 bases stayed unmatched. This CDR3 contains 15 residues. CDR3 amino acids: CATSIRGLESGGYTF. The CDR3 nucleotides read TGTGCCACCAGCATCAGGGGGCTAGAGTCGGGAGGCTACACCTTC.

A single count supports this clonotype. DNA for the CDR3: TGTGCCAGCACCCTAAGAGAAGGGATGTTGGAGACCCAGTACTTC. Its translation: CASTLREGMLETQYF. The chain links TRBV7-8 to TRBJ2-4; no reliable D call. The DNA end lines up better with TRBJ2-5; the J call may be wrong. CDR1 and CDR2 (germline): SGHVS, FQNEAQ. The CDR3 spans 15 residues.

The chain carries TRBV4-1 and TRBJ2-1; D remains unclear. The DNA end lines up better with TRBJ2-7; the J call may be wrong. This CDR3 comprises 14 residues. CDR1 MGHRA and CDR2 YSYEKL come from the germline V gene. The CDR3 here is CASSERLADNEQYF. The DNA of the CDR3 is TGCGCCAGCAGCGAACGACTCGCCGACAATGAGCAGTACTTC.

This clonotype was counted between two and nine times. This chain connects TRBV11-1 to TRBJ2-7, with 11 bases that match TRBD2. The CDR3 is made up of 14 amino acids. V lost 2 bases to trimming and J lost 4 bases; unmatched junction nucleotides: 1. Per germline, CDR1 SGHAT and CDR2 FQDESV (reference sequence). For the CDR3, the DNA is TGTGCCAGCAGCTTATCTAGCGGGGGGTACGAGCAGTACTTC. It encodes CASSLSSGGYEQYF.

The gene calls are TRBV11-2 and TRBJ2-3; D not certain. Per germline, CDR1 SGHAT and CDR2 FQNNGV. This CDR3 is 11 amino acids long. Trimming stripped 5 bases from V and 9 bases from J, with 9 bases between. The CDR3 loop is CASSGERTQYF. Here the CDR3 DNA reads TGTGCCAGCAGCGGCGAGCGAACGCAGTATTTT. The whole variable domain, remainder taken from reference TRBV11-2 and TRBJ2-3, is EAGVAQSPRYKIIEKRQSVAFWCNPISGHATLYWYQQILGQGPKLLIQFQNNGVVDDSQLPKDRFSAERLKGVDSTLKIQPAKLEDSAVYLCASSGERTQYFGPGTRLTVL.

This clonotype was counted between two and nine times. This chain uses TRBV20-1 with TRBJ2-3; perhaps TRBD2 as D (5 bases). This CDR3 comprises 11 residues. CDR1 is DFQATT, CDR2 SNEGSKA, per germline (reference sequence). V was cut by 4 bases and J by 6 bases, with 8 bases left in between. Here the CDR3 reads CSANRGDTQYF. The DNA for the CDR3 is TGCAGTGCTAACCGAGGGGATACGCAGTATTTT.

The rearrangement uses TRBV5-1 and TRBJ2-3; 15 bases align to TRBD2. After removal of 4 bases from V and 2 bases from J, the junction contained 8 bases not matched to a gene. Germline loops: CDR1 SGHRS, CDR2 YFSETQ. This CDR3 has 18 amino acids. CDR3 sequence: CASSPGLAGGPVTDTQYF. CDR3 in DNA: TGCGCCAGCAGCCCGGGACTAGCGGGGGGACCAGTCACAGATACGCAGTATTTT.

The genes are TRBV4-2 and TRBJ2-1; TRBD2 aligns across 8 bases. The CDR3 is 15 amino acids. Germline CDR1 and CDR2: LGHNA and YNFKEQ. Trimming at V came to 2 bases and at J to 6 bases, leaving 6 bases not matched to a gene. The CDR3 coding sequence is TGTGCCAGCAGCCAACTCATCGGGGGGGGCAATGAGCAGTTCTTC. Protein product: CASSQLIGGGNEQFF.

Points on this clonotype: Mismatch with germline at one junction end may stem from a read error. This chain connects TRBV7-6 to TRBJ2-3; tentatively, D is TRBD1 or TRBD2 (5 bases each). Looked up from germline, CDR1 is SGHVS and CDR2 is FNYEAQ. The CDR3 spans 15 residues. In DNA form, the CDR3 reads TGTGCCAGCAGCTTATCGAGGGGAAGCACAGGTACGCAGTATTTT. Its translation is CASSLSRGSTGTQYF.

To note about this clonotype: At one end, the junction sequence differs from germline, possibly due to a read error. The chain combines TRBV3-1 with TRBJ1-4; D not resolved. CDR1 is LGHDT and CDR2 is YNNKEL in the germline V gene (reference sequence). The CDR3 sequence is 17 residues long. CDR3 residues: CAGSQAYGDSTNEKLFF. CDR3 sequence (DNA): TGTGCCGGCAGCCAAGCCTATGGTGATTCAACTAATGAAAAACTGTTTTTT.

This clonotype was recorded a few times. The CDR3, as DNA: TGTGCCACCTCTGATAAGGAAGATACGCAGTATTTT. Protein: CATSDKEDTQYF. The V gene is TRBV4-2, the J gene TRBJ2-3; D uncertain. Germline CDR1 LGHNA, CDR2 YNFKEQ. Trimming stripped 10 bases from V and 5 bases from J, with 13 bases between. The CDR3 is 12 amino acids.

The chain employs TRBV27 and TRBJ2-3; 7 bases fit TRBD2. This CDR3 contains 16 residues. Germline V gives CDR1 MNHEY, CDR2 SMNVEV (reference sequence). The junction had 10 bases not matched to a gene; V was cut back by 7 bases and J by 0 bases. The CDR3 nucleotides read TGTGCCAGCATCCTTCTCCGGCGGGAGAGCACAGATACGCAGTATTTT. It yields the protein CASILLRRESTDTQYF.